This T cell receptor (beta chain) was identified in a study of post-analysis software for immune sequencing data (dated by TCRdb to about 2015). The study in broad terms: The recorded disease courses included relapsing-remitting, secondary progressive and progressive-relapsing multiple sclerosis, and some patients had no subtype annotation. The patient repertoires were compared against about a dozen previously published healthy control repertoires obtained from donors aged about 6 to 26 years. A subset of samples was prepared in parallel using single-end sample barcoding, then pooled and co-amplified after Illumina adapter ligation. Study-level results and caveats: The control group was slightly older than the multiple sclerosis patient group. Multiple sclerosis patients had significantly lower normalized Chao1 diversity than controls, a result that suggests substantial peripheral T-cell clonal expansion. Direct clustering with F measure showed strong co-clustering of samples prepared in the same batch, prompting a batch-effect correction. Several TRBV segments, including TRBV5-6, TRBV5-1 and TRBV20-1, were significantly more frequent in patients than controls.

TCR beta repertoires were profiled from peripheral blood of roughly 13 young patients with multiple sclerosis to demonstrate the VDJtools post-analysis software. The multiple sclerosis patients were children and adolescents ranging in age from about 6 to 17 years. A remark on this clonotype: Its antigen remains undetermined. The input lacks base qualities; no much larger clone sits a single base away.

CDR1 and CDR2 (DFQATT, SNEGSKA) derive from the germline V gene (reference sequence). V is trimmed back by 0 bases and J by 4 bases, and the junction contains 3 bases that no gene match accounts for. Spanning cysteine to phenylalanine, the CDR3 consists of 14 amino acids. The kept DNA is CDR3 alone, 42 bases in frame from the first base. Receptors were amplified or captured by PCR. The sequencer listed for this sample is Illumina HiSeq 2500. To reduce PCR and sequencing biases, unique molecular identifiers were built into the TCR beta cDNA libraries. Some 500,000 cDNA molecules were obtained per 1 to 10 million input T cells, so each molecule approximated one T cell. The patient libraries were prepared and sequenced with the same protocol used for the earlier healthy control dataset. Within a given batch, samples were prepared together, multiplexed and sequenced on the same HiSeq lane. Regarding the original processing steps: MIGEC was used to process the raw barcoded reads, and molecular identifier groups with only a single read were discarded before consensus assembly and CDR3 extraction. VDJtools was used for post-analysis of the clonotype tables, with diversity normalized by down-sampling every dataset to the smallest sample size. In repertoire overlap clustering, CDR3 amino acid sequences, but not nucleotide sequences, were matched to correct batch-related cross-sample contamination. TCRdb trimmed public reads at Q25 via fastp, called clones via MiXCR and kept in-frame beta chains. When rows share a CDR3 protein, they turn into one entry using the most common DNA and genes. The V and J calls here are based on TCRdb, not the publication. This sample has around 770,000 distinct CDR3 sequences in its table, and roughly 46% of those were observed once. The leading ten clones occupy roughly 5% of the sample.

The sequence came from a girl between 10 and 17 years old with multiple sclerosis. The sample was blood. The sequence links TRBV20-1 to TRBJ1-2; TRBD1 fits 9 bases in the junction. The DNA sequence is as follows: TGCAGTGCTAGAGACGTGACAGGGGGCTATGGCTACACCTTC. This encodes CSARDVTGGYGYTF.